Presented here are 16 T cell receptor beta chains from one specimen sequenced in a study of OX40 agonist ivuxolimab in advanced cancers. Method: immunoSEQ multiplex PCR; TCRdb's copy keeps in-frame clones and lacks some. The data show 35,000 to 50,000 clones, 88% seen once. The input for sequencing was CD4+ or CD8+ T cells sorted from blood, taken in a trial of the OX40 agonist ivuxolimab. The receptors here all came from an adult with an advanced solid tumor such as melanoma, head and neck, liver or kidney cancer.

The V and J genes are TRBV7-8 and TRBJ1-5, with 10 bases matching TRBD1. Germline CDR1 SGHVS, CDR2 FQNEAQ. Trimming removed 5 bases from V and 3 bases from J; junction bases left unmatched: 4. This CDR3 is 15 amino acids long. The CDR3 DNA reads as TGTGCCAGCAGCCGGGGGACAGGGGACAATCAGCCCCAGCATTTT. Amino acids: CASSRGTGDNQPQHF.

The chain carries TRBV5-5 and TRBJ1-2; 8 bases are shared with TRBD1. Trimming cost V 2 bases and J 9 bases; bases outside gene matches: 12. CDR1 and CDR2 (germline): SGHKS, YYEKEE (reference sequence). The CDR3 extends over 15 amino acids. The CDR3 is CASSFGTGTGGSYTF. In nucleotides, the CDR3 is TGTGCCAGCAGCTTTGGGACTGGGACAGGAGGGAGCTACACCTTC.

The V gene is TRBV2, the J gene TRBJ1-1; no clear D. Looked up from germline, CDR1 is SNHLY and CDR2 is FYNNEI. The CDR3 has 15 amino acids. Between the trimmed V and J ends, which lost 8 bases and 4 bases, there was a span of 20 bases. The CDR3 nucleotides read TGTGCCAGCTCCCCTAAGGGAGGGATCGTCACTGAAGCTTTCTTT. This encodes CASSPKGGIVTEAFF.

The CDR3 DNA follows: TGTGCCAGCAGTGAATACGCGGGGGTGAGATACGGCTACACCTTC. Translating it yields CASSEYAGVRYGYTF. V is TRBV28 and J is TRBJ1-2; the D gene is possibly TRBD1 (5 bases). Trimming stripped 5 bases from V and 8 bases from J, with 21 bases between. Germline V CDR1 and CDR2: MDHEN, SYDVKM. The CDR3 consists of 15 residues.

The chain joins TRBV4-1 to TRBJ1-4; D is unresolved. The germline gives CDR1 MGHRA, CDR2 YSYEKL. V was cut by 1 base and J by 8 bases, with 11 bases left in between. CDR3 length: 14 amino acids. In nucleotides, the CDR3 is TGCGCCAGCAGCCAAGGGGAAGTTGGAGAAAAACTGTTTTTT. Protein sequence: CASSQGEVGEKLFF.

This clone was recorded only once. This chain links TRBV6-1 with TRBJ1-5; a possible D gene is TRBD1 (5 bases). V shed 3 bases and J shed 5 bases, with 14 bases lying between them. Germline V lookup: CDR1 MNHNS, CDR2 SASEGT. This CDR3 has 15 residues. The CDR3 coding sequence is TGTGCCAGCAGTGAGTGGGGAGGGGAAGATCAGCCCCAGCATTTT. This encodes CASSEWGGEDQPQHF.

The gene calls are TRBV7-6 and TRBJ1-1; 8 bases are shared with TRBD1. Germline CDR1 and CDR2: SGHVS and FNYEAQ. The V segment lost 5 bases and the J segment 0 bases; nucleotides outside the gene matches: 5. The CDR3 is 15 amino acids. CDR3 nucleotide sequence: TGTGCCAGCAGCCCCGGACAGGGCCTGAACACTGAAGCTTTCTTT. Amino acids: CASSPGQGLNTEAFF.

V gene TRBV30 combines with J gene TRBJ2-5, with D maybe TRBD1 (5 bases). The J call may not be correct, given that the DNA end is closer to TRBJ2-7. Germline loops: CDR1 GTSNPN, CDR2 SVGIG (reference sequence). The CDR3 sequence is 14 residues long. The CDR3 DNA sequence: TGTGCCTGGAGTATGGACACCGGGTCCTACGAGCAGTACTTC. Protein product: CAWSMDTGSYEQYF.

V gene TRBV13 combines with J gene TRBJ2-3; 16 bases fit TRBD2. From germline, CDR1 is PRHDT and CDR2 FYEKMQ (reference sequence). This CDR3 contains 18 residues. Germline trimming cut 5 bases from V and 10 bases from J; bases unmatched to any gene: 15. The CDR3 here is CASSPGTSGGVYQPAQYF. The CDR3 nucleotides are TGTGCCAGCAGCCCGGGGACTAGCGGGGGGGTCTACCAGCCAGCGCAGTATTTT.

This clone was found once. V gene TRBV6-4 combines with J gene TRBJ2-3; 10 nucleotides match TRBD2. Germline CDR1 is MRHNA and CDR2 is SNTAGT. The trim removed 6 bases at V and 6 bases at J, leaving 6 bases unmatched. The CDR3 runs 14 residues. CDR3 sequence reads: CASSQAGGLDTQYF. In nucleotides, the CDR3 is TGTGCCAGCAGCCAAGCGGGGGGGCTGGATACGCAGTATTTT.

A note on this clone: Its ends do not fully match the called genes, so a read error is possible. V and J are TRBV9 and TRBJ1-1; D is ambiguous. From germline, CDR1 is SGDLS and CDR2 YYNGEE. The CDR3 totals 14 residues. The DNA for the CDR3 is TGTGCCAGCAGCGTACAGGCCGTGAACACTGAAGCTCTCTTT. Translating gives CASSVQAVNTEALF.

The chain has TRBV7-2 and TRBJ2-1, with 12 bases lining up with TRBD2. Germline CDR1 reads SGHTA; CDR2 reads FQGNSA. The CDR3 is 16 amino acids. The V and J ends lost 1 base and 8 bases, in that order; junction bases with no gene match: 6. The CDR3 here is CASSLGLAGGIYEQFF. In DNA form, the CDR3 reads TGTGCCAGCAGCTTAGGTCTAGCGGGGGGGATTTATGAGCAGTTCTTC.

The rearrangement uses TRBV6-5 and TRBJ1-1; no firm D call. This CDR3 has 11 amino acids. Germline V gene data show CDR1 as MNHEY and CDR2 as SVGAGI. With 7 bases removed from V and 5 bases from J, the gap between germline ends came to 8 bases. CDR3 nucleotide sequence: TGTGCCAGCACAGTTGGGACTGAAGCTTTCTTT. Its translation is CASTVGTEAFF.

This chain joins TRBV5-1 and TRBJ1-6; D possibly corresponds to TRBD1 (5 bases). This CDR3 spans 20 amino acids. The V end lost 0 bases, the J end lost 0 bases, and 19 bases lay between the germline ends. CDR1 and CDR2 from the germline V gene are SGHRS and YFSETQ. The CDR3 is CASSLGHLNQGSSYNSPLHF. The CDR3 DNA follows: TGCGCCAGCAGCTTGGGGCACCTTAACCAGGGCAGCTCCTATAATTCACCCCTCCACTTT.

The rearrangement joins TRBV21-1 to TRBJ2-3; the table gives TRBD1 as D, unverified against the DNA. TRBV21-1 is a recognized pseudogene. CDR3 length equals 21 residues. CDR3 in amino acids: CASSKAIKQGASVFSTDTQYF. CDR3 DNA: TGTGCCAGCAGCAAAGCGATCAAACAGGGGGCGTCTGTATTTAGCACAGATACGCAGTATTTT.

V is TRBV28 and J is TRBJ2-5; possibly TRBD2 for D (6 bases). The CDR3 has 14 amino acids. CDR1 is MDHEN and CDR2 is SYDVKM in the germline V gene. V lost 11 bases and J 3 bases, leaving 19 bases between the germline ends. The CDR3 protein is CAGARRERKETQYF. CDR3 nucleotides: TGTGCCGGAGCTAGGAGGGAGCGAAAAGAGACCCAGTACTTC. Variable domain in full (rest from reference TRBV28 and TRBJ2-5): DVKVTQSSRYLVKRTGEKVFLECVQDMDHENMFWYRQDPGLGLRLIYFSYDVKMKEKGDIPEGYSVSREKKERFSLILESASTNQTSMYLCAGARRERKETQYFGPGTRLLVL.